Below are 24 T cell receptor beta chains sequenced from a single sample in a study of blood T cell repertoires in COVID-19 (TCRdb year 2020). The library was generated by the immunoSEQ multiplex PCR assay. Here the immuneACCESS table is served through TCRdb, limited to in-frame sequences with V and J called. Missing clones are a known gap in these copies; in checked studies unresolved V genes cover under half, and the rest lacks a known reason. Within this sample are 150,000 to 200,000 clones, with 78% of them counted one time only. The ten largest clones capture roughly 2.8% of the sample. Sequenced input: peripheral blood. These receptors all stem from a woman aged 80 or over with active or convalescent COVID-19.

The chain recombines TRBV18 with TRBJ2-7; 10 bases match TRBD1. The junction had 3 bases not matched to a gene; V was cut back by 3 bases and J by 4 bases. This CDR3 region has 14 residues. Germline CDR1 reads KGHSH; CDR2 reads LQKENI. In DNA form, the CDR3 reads TGTGCCAGCTCACCGAGGGGACAGGGGTACGAGCAGTACTTC. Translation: CASSPRGQGYEQYF.

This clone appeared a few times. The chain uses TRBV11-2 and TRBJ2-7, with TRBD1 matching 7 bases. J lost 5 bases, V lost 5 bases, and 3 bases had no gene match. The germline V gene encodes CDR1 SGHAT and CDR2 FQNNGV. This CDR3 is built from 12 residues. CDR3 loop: CASSPGGNEQYF. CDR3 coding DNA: TGTGCCAGCAGCCCAGGGGGTAACGAGCAGTACTTC.

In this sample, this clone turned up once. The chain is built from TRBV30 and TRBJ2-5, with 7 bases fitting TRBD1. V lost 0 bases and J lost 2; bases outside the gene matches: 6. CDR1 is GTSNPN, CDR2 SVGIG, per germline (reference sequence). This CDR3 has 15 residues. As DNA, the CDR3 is TGTGCCTGGAGTGTTAAGGGGGCGTTGCAAGAGACCCAGTACTTC. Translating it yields CAWSVKGALQETQYF.

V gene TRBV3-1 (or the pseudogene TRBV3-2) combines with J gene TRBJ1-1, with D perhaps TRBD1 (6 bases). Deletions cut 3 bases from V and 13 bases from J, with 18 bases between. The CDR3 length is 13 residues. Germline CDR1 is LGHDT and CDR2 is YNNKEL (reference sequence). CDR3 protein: CASSQVFGQLLFF. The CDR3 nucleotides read TGTGCCAGCAGCCAGGTTTTCGGACAGCTCCTTTTCTTT.

Here the CDR3 reads CARVPFGTGGMNTEAFF. In DNA form, the CDR3 reads TGTGCCCGAGTCCCTTTCGGGACAGGCGGGATGAACACTGAAGCTTTCTTT. The rearrangement joins TRBV30 to TRBJ1-1, with TRBD1 identical over 8 bases. The germline V gene encodes CDR1 GTSNPN and CDR2 SVGIG (reference sequence). CDR3 length equals 17 residues. V shed 8 bases and J 0 bases; nucleotides not matched to a gene: 17. The full variable domain, in which reference TRBV30 and TRBJ1-1 provide the parts outside the CDR3, is SQTIHQWPATLVQPVGSPLSLECTVEGTSNPNLYWYRQAAGRGLQLLFYSVGIGQISSEVPQNLSASRPQDRQFILSSKKLLLSDSGFYLCARVPFGTGGMNTEAFFGQGTRLTVV.

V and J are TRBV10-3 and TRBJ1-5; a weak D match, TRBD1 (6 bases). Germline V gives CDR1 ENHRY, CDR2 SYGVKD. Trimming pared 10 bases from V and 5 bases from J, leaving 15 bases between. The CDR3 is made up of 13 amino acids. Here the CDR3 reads CATRPTGDQPQHF. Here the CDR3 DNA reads TGTGCCACCCGACCGACAGGAGATCAGCCCCAGCATTTT.

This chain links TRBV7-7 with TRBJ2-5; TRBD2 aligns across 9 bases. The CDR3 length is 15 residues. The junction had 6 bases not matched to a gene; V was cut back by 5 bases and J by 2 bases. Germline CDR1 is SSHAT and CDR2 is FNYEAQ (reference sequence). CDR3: CASSPPAGGQETQYF. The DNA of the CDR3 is TGTGCCAGCAGCCCCCCAGCGGGGGGTCAAGAGACCCAGTACTTC.

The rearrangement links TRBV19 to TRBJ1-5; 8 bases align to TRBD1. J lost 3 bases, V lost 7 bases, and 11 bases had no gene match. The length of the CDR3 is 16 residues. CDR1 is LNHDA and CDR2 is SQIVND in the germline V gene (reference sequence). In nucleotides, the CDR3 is TGTGCCAGTAAACCTGGACAGGGACTCTTCAATCAGCCCCAGCATTTT. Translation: CASKPGQGLFNQPQHF.

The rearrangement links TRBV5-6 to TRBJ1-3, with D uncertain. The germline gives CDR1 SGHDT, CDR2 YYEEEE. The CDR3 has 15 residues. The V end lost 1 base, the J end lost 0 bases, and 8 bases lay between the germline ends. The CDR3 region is CASSLYSLSGNTIYF. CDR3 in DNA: TGTGCCAGCAGCTTGTATAGCCTCTCTGGAAACACCATATATTTT.

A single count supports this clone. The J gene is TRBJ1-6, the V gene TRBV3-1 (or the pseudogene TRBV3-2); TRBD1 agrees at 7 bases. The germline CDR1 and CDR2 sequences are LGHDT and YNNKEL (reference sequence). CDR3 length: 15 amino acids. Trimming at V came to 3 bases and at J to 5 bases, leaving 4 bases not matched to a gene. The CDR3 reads CASSHLGTDNSPLHF. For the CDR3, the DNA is TGTGCCAGCAGCCACTTGGGGACAGATAATTCACCCCTCCACTTT.

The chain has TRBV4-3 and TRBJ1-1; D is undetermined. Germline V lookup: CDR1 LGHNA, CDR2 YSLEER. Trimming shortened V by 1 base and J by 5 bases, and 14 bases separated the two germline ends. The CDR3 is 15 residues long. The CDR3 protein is CASSQGIVAVTEAFF. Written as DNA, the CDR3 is TGCGCCAGCAGCCAAGGAATCGTGGCGGTAACTGAAGCTTTCTTT.

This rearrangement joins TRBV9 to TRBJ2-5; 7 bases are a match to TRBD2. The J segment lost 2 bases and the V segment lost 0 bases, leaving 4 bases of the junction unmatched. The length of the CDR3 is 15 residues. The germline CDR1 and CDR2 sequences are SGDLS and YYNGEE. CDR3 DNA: TGTGCCAGCAGCGTAGGTGGGGGGGTGCAAGAGACCCAGTACTTC. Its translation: CASSVGGGVQETQYF.

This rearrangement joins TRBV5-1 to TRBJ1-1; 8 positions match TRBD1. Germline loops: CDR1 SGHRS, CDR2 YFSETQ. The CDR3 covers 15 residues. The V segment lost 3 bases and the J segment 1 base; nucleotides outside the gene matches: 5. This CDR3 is CASSWGTGQNTEAFF. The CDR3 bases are TGCGCCAGCAGCTGGGGGACAGGACAGAACACTGAAGCTTTCTTT.

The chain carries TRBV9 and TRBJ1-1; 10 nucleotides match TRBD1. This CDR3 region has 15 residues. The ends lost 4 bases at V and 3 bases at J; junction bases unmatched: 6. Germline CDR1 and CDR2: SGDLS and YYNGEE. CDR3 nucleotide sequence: TGTGCCAGCAGCCCCGGGACAGGGGATGACACTGAAGCTTTCTTT. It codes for CASSPGTGDDTEAFF. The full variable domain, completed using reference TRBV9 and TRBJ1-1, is DSGVTQTPKHLITATGQRVTLRCSPRSGDLSVYWYQQSLDQGLQFLIQYYNGEERAKGNILERFSAQQFPDLHSELNLSSLELGDSALYFCASSPGTGDDTEAFFGQGTRLTVV.

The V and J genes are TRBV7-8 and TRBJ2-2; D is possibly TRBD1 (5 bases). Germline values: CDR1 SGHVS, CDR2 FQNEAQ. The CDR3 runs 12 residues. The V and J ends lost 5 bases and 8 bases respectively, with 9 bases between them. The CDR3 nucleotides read TGTGCCAGCAGCCTTCGGACAGGGGAGCTGTTTTTT. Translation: CASSLRTGELFF.

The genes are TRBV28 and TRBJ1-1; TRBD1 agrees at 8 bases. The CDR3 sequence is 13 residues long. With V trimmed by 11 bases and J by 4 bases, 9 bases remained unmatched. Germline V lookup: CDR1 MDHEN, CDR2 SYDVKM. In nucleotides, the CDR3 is TGTGCCGTCAGGGGGCGCGCGTTCACTGAAGCTTTCTTT. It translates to CAVRGRAFTEAFF.

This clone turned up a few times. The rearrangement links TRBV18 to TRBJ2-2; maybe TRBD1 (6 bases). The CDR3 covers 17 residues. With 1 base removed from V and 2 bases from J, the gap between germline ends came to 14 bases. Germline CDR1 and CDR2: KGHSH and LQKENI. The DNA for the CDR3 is TGTGCCAGCTCACCACAGGTCGGGACACTAAACACCGGGGAGCTGTTTTTT. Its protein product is CASSPQVGTLNTGELFF. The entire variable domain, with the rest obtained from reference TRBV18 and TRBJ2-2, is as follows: NAGVMQNPRHLVRRRGQEARLRCSPMKGHSHVYWYRQLPEEGLKFMVYLQKENIIDESGMPKERFSAEFPKEGPSILRIQQVVRGDSAAYFCASSPQVGTLNTGELFFGEGSRLTVL.

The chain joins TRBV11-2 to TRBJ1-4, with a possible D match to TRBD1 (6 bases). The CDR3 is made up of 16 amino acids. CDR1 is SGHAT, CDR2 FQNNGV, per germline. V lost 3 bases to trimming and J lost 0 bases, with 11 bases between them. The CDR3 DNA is TGTGCCAGCAGCTTTAACAGGGTTGCAACTAATGAAAAACTGTTTTTT. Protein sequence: CASSFNRVATNEKLFF.

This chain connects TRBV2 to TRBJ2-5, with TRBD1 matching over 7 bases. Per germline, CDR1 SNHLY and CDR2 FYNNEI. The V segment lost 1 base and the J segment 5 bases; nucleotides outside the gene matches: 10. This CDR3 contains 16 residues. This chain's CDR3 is CASSEEDRSLRETQYF. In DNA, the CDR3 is TGTGCCAGCAGTGAAGAGGACAGGTCCTTGCGGGAGACCCAGTACTTC.

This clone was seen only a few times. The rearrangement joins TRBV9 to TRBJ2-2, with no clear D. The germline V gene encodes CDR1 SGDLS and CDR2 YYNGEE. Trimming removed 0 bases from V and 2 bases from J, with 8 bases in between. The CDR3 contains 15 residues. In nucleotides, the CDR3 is TGTGCCAGCAGCGTAGAAATTCTCAACACCGGGGAGCTGTTTTTT. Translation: CASSVEILNTGELFF.

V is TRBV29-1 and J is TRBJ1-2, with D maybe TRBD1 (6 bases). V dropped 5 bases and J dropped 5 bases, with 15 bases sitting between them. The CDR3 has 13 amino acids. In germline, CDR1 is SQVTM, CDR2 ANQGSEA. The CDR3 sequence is CSVNLDSGYGYTF. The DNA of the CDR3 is TGCAGCGTTAACTTGGACAGCGGATATGGCTACACCTTC.

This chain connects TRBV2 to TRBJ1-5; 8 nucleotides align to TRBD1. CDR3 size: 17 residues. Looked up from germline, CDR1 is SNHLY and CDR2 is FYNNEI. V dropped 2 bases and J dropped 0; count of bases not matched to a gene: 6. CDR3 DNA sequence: TGTGCCAGCAGTGAAATGTTCGACAGGGGTAGCAATCAGCCCCAGCATTTT. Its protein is CASSEMFDRGSNQPQHF.

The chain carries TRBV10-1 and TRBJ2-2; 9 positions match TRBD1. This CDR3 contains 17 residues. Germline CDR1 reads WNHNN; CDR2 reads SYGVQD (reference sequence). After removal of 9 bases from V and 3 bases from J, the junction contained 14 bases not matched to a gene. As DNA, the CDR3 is TGCGCCAGAGCTCCCGGGACAGGGCTCCGAGACACCGGGGAGCTGTTTTTT. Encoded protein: CARAPGTGLRDTGELFF.

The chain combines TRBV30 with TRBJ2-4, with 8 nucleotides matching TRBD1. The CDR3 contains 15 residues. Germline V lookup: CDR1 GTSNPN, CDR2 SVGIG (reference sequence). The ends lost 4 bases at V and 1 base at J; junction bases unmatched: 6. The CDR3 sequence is CAWTGGYGAKNIQYF. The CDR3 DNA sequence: TGTGCCTGGACAGGGGGCTATGGGGCCAAAAACATTCAGTACTTC.